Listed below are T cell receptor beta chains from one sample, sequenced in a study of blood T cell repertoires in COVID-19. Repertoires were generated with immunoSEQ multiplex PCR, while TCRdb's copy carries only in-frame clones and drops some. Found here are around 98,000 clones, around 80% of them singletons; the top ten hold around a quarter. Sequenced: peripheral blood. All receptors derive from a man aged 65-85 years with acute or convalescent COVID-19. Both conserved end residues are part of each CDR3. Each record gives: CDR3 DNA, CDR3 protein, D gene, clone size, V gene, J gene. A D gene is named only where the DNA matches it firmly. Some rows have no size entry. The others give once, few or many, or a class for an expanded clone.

TGCGCCAGCAGCCCCGGACTAGCGGGAGATCGGGAGCAGTACTTC	CASSPGLAGDREQYF	TRBD2	NA	TRBV5-1	TRBJ2-7
TGTGCCAGCAGCTTGGCAGGGGACTACAATGAGCAGTTCTTC	CASSLAGDYNEQFF	NA	once	TRBV5-4	TRBJ2-1
TGTGCCAGCAGCTTAAAACAGGGCGGCACCGGGGAGCTGTTTTTT	CASSLKQGGTGELFF	NA	NA	TRBV7-3	TRBJ2-2
TGTGCCAGCAGCTTAGGGGGACAGGTCCGGGAGCCCCTCCACTTT	CASSLGGQVREPLHF	TRBD1	NA	TRBV11-2	TRBJ1-6
TGTGCCAGCCAAGGGGTCCAGCGGGACAACAATGAGCAGTTCTTC	CASQGVQRDNNEQFF	NA	NA	TRBV21-1	TRBJ2-1
TGTGCCAGTAGTACCGGACTTTTCTACGAGCAGTACTTC	CASSTGLFYEQYF	NA	NA	TRBV19	TRBJ2-7
TGTGCCAGCAGTCCGGACAGGGGAAATCAGCCCCAGCATTTT	CASSPDRGNQPQHF	TRBD1	NA	TRBV6-5	TRBJ1-5
TGTGCCAGCAGTCGGCTAGCGGGTGTTGAGCAGTTCTTC	CASSRLAGVEQFF	TRBD2	NA	TRBV12-3/TRBV12-4	TRBJ2-1
TGTGCCAGCAGCCAAGATTTTAGTGGGGCGACTCCGAAGTACTTC	CASSQDFSGATPKYF	NA	NA	TRBV3-1/TRBV3-2	TRBJ2-7
TGTGCCAGTAGTCTAGGACTAGGCCGAAACAATGAGCAGTTCTTC	CASSLGLGRNNEQFF	TRBD2	NA	TRBV19	TRBJ2-1